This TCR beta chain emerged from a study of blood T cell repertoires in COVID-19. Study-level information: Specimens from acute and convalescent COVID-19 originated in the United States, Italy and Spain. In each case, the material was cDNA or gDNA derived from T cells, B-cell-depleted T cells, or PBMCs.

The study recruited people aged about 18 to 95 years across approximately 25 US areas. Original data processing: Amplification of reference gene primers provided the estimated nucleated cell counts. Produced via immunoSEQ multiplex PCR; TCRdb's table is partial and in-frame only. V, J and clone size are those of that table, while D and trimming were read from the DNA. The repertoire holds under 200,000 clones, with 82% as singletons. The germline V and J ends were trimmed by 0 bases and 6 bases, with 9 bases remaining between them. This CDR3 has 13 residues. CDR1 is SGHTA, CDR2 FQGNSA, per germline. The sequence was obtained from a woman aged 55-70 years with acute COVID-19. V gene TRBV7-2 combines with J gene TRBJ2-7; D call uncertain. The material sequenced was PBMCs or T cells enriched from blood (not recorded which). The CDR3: CASSLAVATEQYF. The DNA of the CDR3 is TGTGCCAGCAGCTTAGCGGTTGCTACCGAGCAGTACTTC.